The following is a T cell receptor beta chain sequence with its context. Which antigen it targets is not known. The record has no base qualities; no much larger clone is one base away. The CDR3, cysteine through phenylalanine, is 16 amino acids long. The read is trimmed to its CDR3 DNA, 48 bases read in frame from base 1. Based on the germline V gene (reference sequence), the CDR1 and CDR2 sequences are MNHEY and SMNVEV. V is cut back by 4 bases and J by 3 bases, with 6 bases in the junction unmatched. The data derive from a study of cytomegalovirus exposure and HLA in healthy donors (dated by TCRdb to about 2017). For context, the study as a whole: An earlier analysis of some 550 of the donors reported more than 250 Gb of sequence data and 100 million to 140 million unique TCR beta sequences from about 200 million T cells. An early release that covered several hundred HLA-typed donors contained about 300 gigabases of sequencing data and about 93 million unique TCR sequences. To decide whether each TCR beta V gene segment behaved as functional or pseudogenic, an earlier analysis of some 540 of the donors relied on high-throughput TCR beta sequencing. Besides the first cohort of approximately 710 subjects, a separate validation cohort made up of over 95 different subjects was used. To predict cytomegalovirus infection status, the study combined high-throughput TCR immunosequencing, statistical association of individual TCRs with disease status, and machine learning. Donor age, sex, ethnicity and CMV serostatus were collected together with the repertoire data. The number of donors typed differed by locus, with roughly 620-630 for A, B, C, DRB1 and DQB1, roughly 550 for DQA1, over 600 for DPA1, and approximately 470 for DPB1. The later analysis used no new phenotypic data to find candidate immune exposures, relying instead on TCR beta sequences and their occurrence across donors. Every discovery cohort repertoire had been produced on one sequencing platform. The aim of the study was to test whether cataloging public T cell receptors could identify signatures of past pathogen exposure. Across approximately 400 genotyped donors of the cohort, an average of approximately 220,000 unique TCR beta nucleotide sequences per donor were sequenced, and roughly a sixth of those sequences were non-productive. A later genetic analysis took genome-wide SNP genotypes for 398 of the 666 donors and used that subset as a discovery cohort. A few DR-DQ haplotypes were handled as single units for association and clustering because linkage in the cohort was strong. HLA typing included class I and class II loci at four-digit resolution. Of the 350 to 450 genotyped donors, over 70% fell in the genetic ancestry cluster associated with self-reported Caucasian donors. The T cell repertoires of some 670 subjects were profiled by immunosequencing and related to cytomegalovirus serostatus. In a later analysis, previously published TCR beta repertoires from 666 donors were re-analyzed and high-resolution HLA genotyping was added so that TCR occurrence patterns could be studied. Overall results and qualifications from the work: Only TCR beta chains were sequenced in this cohort, and the absence of alpha or paired-chain data limited detectable features. According to a later genetic analysis, donors in an Asian-associated ancestry cluster had fewer N-insertions in productive TCRs than the approximately 650-donor mean. HLA typing was unavailable for some donors at each locus, so association tests used only the typed subset. The classifier was reported to diagnose cytomegalovirus status with high specificity and sensitivity in both the original cohort and the validation cohort. At a false discovery rate of 0.05, a later analysis linked 15,000 to 20,000 TCR beta sequences to specific HLA alleles. In a later analysis, HLA-associated TCR beta chains showed more clonal expansion and lower generation probabilities than non-associated chains that were equally common. A later analysis found that most CMV-associated TCR beta chains appeared HLA-restricted, with HLA associations seemingly driven largely by CMV exposure. In a later genetic analysis, a missense DCLRE1C variant was associated with V-gene and J-gene trimming of TCR beta chains, and the association was replicated in an independent cohort. The authors suggested that the approach could potentially be generalized to other disease states and immunological phenotypes. A further reported finding was that TCR beta sequences accurately predicted the HLA-A and HLA-B alleles for most subjects in the first cohort. CMV serostatus was the only immune exposure information available for the cohort. Three of the identified cytomegalovirus-associated TCR beta chains were confirmed in vitro to be specific for cytomegalovirus antigens. The 87-base-pair reads could not distinguish some IMGT-functional V segments, including TRBV6-2 and TRBV6-3, so those segments were excluded. In a later analysis, several top co-occurrence clusters were reported to appear linked to parvovirus B19, influenza, CMV and Epstein-Barr virus. While some public TCRs were present in many individuals, most TCR sequences turned up only very rarely across donors. A total of 150 to 200 TCR beta chains were listed by the study as associated with cytomegalovirus. According to a later analysis, TCR association rates differed among HLA loci, with DRB1 alleles showing the most associated TCRs and HLA-C alleles showing the fewest. A cluster of highly shared sequence variants was judged likely to be a technical artifact of the sequencing pipeline. Strong co-occurrence of HLA alleles, especially DR and DQ, made assigning TCR associations to individual alleles difficult. Broadly in line with IMGT annotations, most TCR beta V segments showed up in productive rearrangements about 87% or about 30% of the time in an earlier analysis of several hundred of the donors. The presence/absence analyses assumed that sequencing depth was roughly uniform across donors, and that assumption may not be true. Correlated functional status among segregating V segments might reflect linkage disequilibrium, but an unknown experimental factor could not be ruled out. Because counts were too low, seventeen rarely observed V segments, including chromosome 9 orphons, were left out of the earlier analysis of some 600 of the donors.

Libraries came from the immunoSEQ multiplex PCR assay. For the multiplex PCR, a mixture combining 60 forward primers for TCR Vbeta segments and 13 reverse primers for TCR Jbeta segments was used. The CDR3 region of rearranged TCR beta genes was amplified from genomic DNA by a multiplex PCR assay. The Illumina HiSeq System was used to sequence the amplified TCR beta libraries as 87-base-pair reads. The study's own analysis went as follows. A later analysis tallied tens of millions of unique TCR beta chains across the 666 repertoires, and around 12 million of those chains were shared by two or more donors. To remove PCR and sequencing errors, raw reads were error-corrected and collapsed into unique sequences using a nearest-neighbor algorithm that merged closely related sequences. V, D and J gene segments were assigned by aligning CDR3 sequences to IMGT reference sequences. For a sequence to be retained, a match of at least six nucleotides was required to both a V gene segment and a J gene segment. A rearrangement counted as productive if the CDR3 had no stop codons and remained in frame with V and J, and every other rearrangement counted as non-productive. Following IMGT convention, CDR3 was defined as the stretch from the second conserved V-encoded cysteine to the conserved J-encoded phenylalanine. Sequences without an unambiguous match to a single V gene segment were excluded from the earlier analysis of 450 to 750 of the donors. In an earlier analysis of around 600 of the donors, V segments were called functional above 56.7% productive rearrangements and were called segregating when the between-donor standard deviation exceeded 5%. A statistical classification framework was built to diagnose cytomegalovirus status from the catalog of TCR beta chain sequences. In a later analysis, V and J genes were assigned by comparing TCR nucleotide sequences against IMGT/GENE-DB human TR gene sequences. In a later analysis, CDR3 sequences and most-parsimonious VDJ recombination scenarios were assigned using the TCRdist pipeline. A later analysis defined each TCR beta chain by its CDR3 amino acid sequence plus V-gene family, and excluded reads lacking a unique V-gene family. As a way to deal with suspected cross-contamination and a sequencing artifact, a later analysis dropped approximately 590 nucleotide sequences that were highly shared and had low generation probability. In a later analysis, a clonal expansion index was calculated for each public chain from normalized within-repertoire ranks of inferred template counts. In a later analysis, generation probabilities were computed using a VDJ recombination model fitted to out-of-frame rearrangements, and the results were checked against IGoR. Hypergeometric tests were used in a later analysis to score TCR-TCR, TCR-HLA and TCR-CMV co-occurrence, with a repertoire-size bias correction applied to the TCR pairs. A later analysis estimated false discovery rates by permuting HLA or CMV assignments 20 times. In a later analysis, co-occurring TCRs were grouped using DBSCAN, and TCRdist sequence similarity was added for clustering within HLA-allele-positive subsets. Repertoires with fewer than 30,000 or more than 120,000 public chains, plus five repertoires with anomalous nucleotide sharing, were excluded from co-occurrence clustering. TCRdb carries this immuneACCESS record with in-frame sequences only. Its versions omit some clonotypes, under half of them owing to an unresolved V gene in the studies checked, with the rest unexplained. That table furnishes V, J and clone size, whereas the DNA furnished D and trimming. The sample table lists roughly 120,000 clones, 75% to 85% of them with a count of one. The leading ten clones occupy over 3.5% of the sample.

In total, approximately 690 healthy bone marrow donors made up the cohort. Cohort members were all nominally healthy when sampled, although unrecorded immune exposures were likely present. The donor was CMV seropositive and belonged to the group of about 290 seropositive cohort members. A peripheral blood sample was collected from each donor, and TCR beta sequencing was performed on peripheral blood mononuclear cells. The Qiagen DNeasy Blood Extraction Kit was used to extract genomic DNA from the blood cell samples. The sample was PBMCs. The sequence was obtained from a man aged 30-40 years in good health and CMV-seropositive. The chain was built from TRBV27 and TRBJ2-7; 13 central nucleotides agree with TRBD2. CDR3 protein: CASSSQWTSGSYEQYF. The base sequence is TGTGCCAGCAGTTCGCAATGGACTAGCGGGAGCTACGAGCAGTACTTC.